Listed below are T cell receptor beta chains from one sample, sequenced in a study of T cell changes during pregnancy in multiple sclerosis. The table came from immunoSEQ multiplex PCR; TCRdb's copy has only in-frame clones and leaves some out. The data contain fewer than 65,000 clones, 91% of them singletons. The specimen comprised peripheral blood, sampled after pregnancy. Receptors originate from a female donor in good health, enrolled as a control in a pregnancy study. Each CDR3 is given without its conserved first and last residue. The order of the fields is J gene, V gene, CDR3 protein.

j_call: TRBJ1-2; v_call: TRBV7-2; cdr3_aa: ASSLESGVYGYT
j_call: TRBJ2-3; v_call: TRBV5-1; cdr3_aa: ASSPGPWGGLGTDTQY
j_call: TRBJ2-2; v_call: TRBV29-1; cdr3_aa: SCRVGASAGELF
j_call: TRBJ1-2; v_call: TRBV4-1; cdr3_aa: ASSQDAGGGDYGYT
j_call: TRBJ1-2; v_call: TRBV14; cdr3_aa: ASSQDMGQRYGYT
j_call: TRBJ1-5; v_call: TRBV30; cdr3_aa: AWSLGAGNQPQH
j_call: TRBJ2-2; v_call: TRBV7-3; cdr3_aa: ASSLPGQGVRELF
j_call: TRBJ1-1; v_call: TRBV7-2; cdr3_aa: ASSANRDTEAF
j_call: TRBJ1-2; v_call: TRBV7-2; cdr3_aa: ASSQVGGGGYGYT
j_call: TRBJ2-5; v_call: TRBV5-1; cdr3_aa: ASSLVPGEETQY
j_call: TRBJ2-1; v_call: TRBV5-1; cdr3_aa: ASSLDVSGGTKQF
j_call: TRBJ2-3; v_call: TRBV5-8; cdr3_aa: ASSVSTSGGWDTQY
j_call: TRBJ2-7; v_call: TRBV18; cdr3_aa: ASSPELGAYEQY